This passage covers 20 T cell receptor beta chains from one sample sequenced in a study of shared clonotypes between healthy human individuals. The protocol was immunoSEQ multiplex PCR, while the TCRdb copy is restricted to in-frame clones and leaves out a portion. Of 1.5 million to 2.5 million clones in the sample, about 95% were seen once. It was CD45RO-negative cells, positively selected for CCR7, that made up naive CD8 cells, with terminally differentiated effector memory CD45RA+ cells excluded. The sample was naive CD8+ T cells sorted from blood. The receptors were gathered from a man between 18 and 29 years old in good health.

The rearrangement links TRBV2 to TRBJ2-2; the D gene is possibly TRBD2 (6 bases). The CDR3 is 12 residues long. Per germline, CDR1 SNHLY and CDR2 FYNNEI. In DNA form, the CDR3 reads TGTGCGGGGACTGTAAACACCGGGGAGCTGTTTTTT. Its translation is CAGTVNTGELFF.

This chain links TRBV27 with TRBJ2-7; D not resolved. Germline V gene lookup returns CDR1 MNHEY and CDR2 SMNVEV (reference sequence). V was shortened by 5 bases and J by 3 bases, with 5 bases between the two germline ends. The CDR3 extends over 11 amino acids. The CDR3 coding sequence is TGTGCCAGCAGTCCTTACTACGAGCAGTACTTC. It translates to CASSPYYEQYF.

The chain links TRBV13 to TRBJ1-2, with 7 nucleotides matching TRBD1. The J segment lost 5 bases and the V segment lost 3 bases, leaving 9 bases of the junction unmatched. The CDR3 is 15 amino acids. Looked up from germline, CDR1 is PRHDT and CDR2 is FYEKMQ (reference sequence). The DNA for the CDR3 is TGTGCCAGCAGCTTCCCCGGACAGGACCGATATGGCTACACCTTC. Translation gives CASSFPGQDRYGYTF.

With regard to this clone: The sample contains more than one DNA sequence encoding this CDR3. This chain links TRBV10-1 with TRBJ1-1; D not resolved. The CDR3 totals 13 residues. Trimming cost V 3 bases and J 2 bases, with 7 bases left between them. Germline lookup yields CDR1 WNHNN and CDR2 SYGVQD (reference sequence). The CDR3 nucleotides are TGCGCCAGCAGTGAAGGGCGAAACACTGAAGCTTTCTTT. The encoded protein is CASSEGRNTEAFF.

The chain recombines TRBV10-2 with TRBJ2-1; 9 bases are a match to TRBD2. V was pared by 7 bases and J by 2 bases, with 15 bases of the junction left unmatched. There are 18 residues in the CDR3. Per germline, CDR1 WSHSY and CDR2 SAAADI. CDR3 bases: TGCGCCAGCAATGGGGGCGGGGGGGCCTTGAGACCCTACAATGAGCAGTTCTTC. This gives the protein CASNGGGGALRPYNEQFF.

Concerning this clone: Other DNA sequences in the same sample also yield this CDR3. The V gene is TRBV2, the J gene TRBJ2-2; TRBD1 might be the D (6 bases). CDR1 and CDR2 from the germline V gene are SNHLY and FYNNEI. The CDR3 is 15 residues long. V was trimmed by 6 bases and J by 1 base, leaving 12 bases between them. CDR3 in DNA: TGTGCCAGCAGATCCACAGGGCTGAACACCGGGGAGCTGTTTTTT. Protein: CASRSTGLNTGELFF.

Points on this clone: The same CDR3 is also encoded by other DNA sequences in this sample. This chain uses TRBV11-2 with TRBJ2-3; D unclear. Germline V gives CDR1 SGHAT, CDR2 FQNNGV. The V gene lost 3 bases and the J gene lost 0 bases, with 4 bases spanning the gap. The CDR3 has 13 amino acids. The CDR3 is CASSFGSTDTQYF. CDR3 coding DNA: TGTGCCAGCAGCTTCGGTAGCACAGATACGCAGTATTTT.

The CDR3 sequence is CASSLAGGPKWDEQYF. The CDR3, as DNA: TGTGCCAGCAGCTTGGCCGGGGGCCCCAAATGGGACGAGCAGTACTTC. The genes are TRBV5-6 and TRBJ2-7; D may match TRBD1 or TRBD2 (6 bases each). Trimming shortened V by 0 bases and J by 5 bases, and 18 bases separated the two germline ends. CDR3 length: 16 amino acids. Germline assignment: CDR1 SGHDT and CDR2 YYEEEE.

V and J are TRBV5-6 and TRBJ2-1; D remains unclear. The CDR3 spans 12 residues. Germline-derived CDR1 and CDR2 are SGHDT and YYEEEE. V dropped 3 bases and J dropped 10 bases, with 11 bases sitting between them. CDR3 loop: CASSSQGHEQFF. The CDR3 DNA is TGTGCCAGCAGCTCCCAAGGCCACGAGCAGTTCTTC.

The rearrangement links TRBV30 to TRBJ2-1, with 10 positions matching TRBD2. Trimming cost V 1 base and J 8 bases; bases outside gene matches: 8. Germline loops: CDR1 GTSNPN, CDR2 SVGIG (reference sequence). This CDR3 is built from 15 residues. The CDR3 nucleotides are TGTGCCTGGAGTGCAGGGACTAGCGCCAGGGATGAGCAGTTCTTC. It is translated as CAWSAGTSARDEQFF.

For this clone: The same CDR3 is also encoded by other DNA sequences in this sample. V and J are TRBV7-9 and TRBJ2-1; D unresolved. The germline CDR1 and CDR2 sequences are SEHNR and FQNEAQ (reference sequence). The V end lost 2 bases, the J end lost 7 bases, and 3 bases lay between the germline ends. CDR3 length: 11 residues. The CDR3 nucleotides read TGTGCCAGCAGCTTACTTAATGAGCAGTTCTTC. Protein: CASSLLNEQFF.

This clone was recorded only once. This sequence joins TRBV11-2 and TRBJ2-7; D not certain. Germline loops: CDR1 SGHAT, CDR2 FQNNGV. The CDR3 has 14 amino acids. V lost 1 base, J lost 7 bases, and 14 bases lay in between. The CDR3 loop reads CASSLGAAGWEQYF. The CDR3 nucleotides read TGTGCCAGCAGCTTAGGGGCAGCCGGCTGGGAGCAGTACTTC.

The chain combines TRBV28 with TRBJ2-1; 11 bases match TRBD2. The ends lost 6 bases at V and 2 bases at J; junction bases unmatched: 18. Germline lookup yields CDR1 MDHEN and CDR2 SYDVKM. CDR3 length: 20 residues. The DNA of the CDR3 is TGTGCCAGCAGCTCCCCTCGGTCGACTAGCGGGGCCCCGACCTACAATGAGCAGTTCTTC. Translated, it gives CASSSPRSTSGAPTYNEQFF.

The rearrangement joins TRBV7-8 to TRBJ2-1; TRBD1 might be the D (6 bases). In germline, CDR1 is SGHVS, CDR2 FQNEAQ. The CDR3 consists of 17 residues. V gave up 3 bases and J gave up 0 bases, with 15 bases separating them. The CDR3 region is CASSLMGAGPSYNEQFF. The DNA for the CDR3 is TGTGCCAGCAGCTTGATGGGGGCCGGGCCCTCCTACAATGAGCAGTTCTTC.

The rearrangement joins TRBV27 to TRBJ2-7; D might be TRBD1 (6 bases). The CDR3 extends over 15 amino acids. Germline CDR1 reads MNHEY; CDR2 reads SMNVEV (reference sequence). Trimming cost V 2 bases and J 6 bases, with 17 bases left between them. As DNA, the CDR3 is TGTGCCAGCAGTTTAAACCCCCTCGGACAGTCCGAGCAGTACTTC. Its protein product is CASSLNPLGQSEQYF.

The rearrangement links TRBV14 to TRBJ2-3; no reliable D call. Germline V CDR1 and CDR2: SGHDN, FVKESK. This CDR3 has 14 amino acids. Trimming removed 1 base from V and 2 bases from J, with 7 bases in between. The CDR3 DNA reads TGTGCCAGCAGCCAAGCGGAAATCACAGATACGCAGTATTTT. Protein sequence: CASSQAEITDTQYF.

To note about this clone: A much bigger clone sits one base away, suggesting this may be a read error. This sample includes further DNA sequences coding for the same CDR3. The rearrangement joins TRBV9 to TRBJ2-7, with 10 bases that match TRBD1. With 2 bases clipped from V and 2 bases from J, the junction kept 1 base outside the gene matches. The CDR3 is 14 amino acids. CDR1 and CDR2 from the germline V gene are SGDLS and YYNGEE. The CDR3 nucleotides read TGTGCCAGCAGCGTCGGACAGGGGGCCTACGAGCAGTACTTC. Translating gives CASSVGQGAYEQYF.

This sequence joins TRBV5-4 and TRBJ2-2; D perhaps matches TRBD1 (6 bases). CDR1 is SGHNT and CDR2 is YYREEE in the germline V gene (reference sequence). Between the trimmed V and J ends, which lost 3 bases and 6 bases, there was a span of 15 bases. The CDR3 is 15 residues long. In DNA form, the CDR3 reads TGTGCCAGCAGCTCCCCCAGGGGCGCCTCCGGGGAGCTGTTTTTT. Translation gives CASSSPRGASGELFF.

The chain combines TRBV27 with TRBJ2-3; D gene unclear. V lost 4 bases to trimming and J lost 5 bases, with 10 bases between them. Germline-derived CDR1 and CDR2 are MNHEY and SMNVEV (reference sequence). The CDR3 runs 13 residues. CDR3 amino acids: CASSSYSGDTQYF. CDR3 bases: TGTGCCAGCAGTTCTTATTCAGGAGATACGCAGTATTTT.

The CDR3 DNA follows: TGTGCAAGTCGCTATCGACAGGGGCCGATTAATGAAAAACTGTTTTTT. Translated: CASRYRQGPINEKLFF. The genes are TRBV12-2 and TRBJ1-4; the tabulated D call, TRBD1, remains unverified against the DNA. TRBV12-2 is classified as a pseudogene. The CDR3 has 16 residues.